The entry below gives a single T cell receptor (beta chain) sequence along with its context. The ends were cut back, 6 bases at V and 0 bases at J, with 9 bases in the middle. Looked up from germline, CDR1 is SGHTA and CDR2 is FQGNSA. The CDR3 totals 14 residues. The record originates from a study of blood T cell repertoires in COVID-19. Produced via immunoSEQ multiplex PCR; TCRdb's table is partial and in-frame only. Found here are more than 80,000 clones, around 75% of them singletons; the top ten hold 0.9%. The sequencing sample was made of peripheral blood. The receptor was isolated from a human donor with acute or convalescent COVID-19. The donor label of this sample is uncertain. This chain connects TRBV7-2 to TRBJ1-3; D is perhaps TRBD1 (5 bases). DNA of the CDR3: TGTGCCAGCAGATCTACAGGCTCTGGAAACACCATATATTTT. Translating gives CASRSTGSGNTIYF.